This T cell receptor beta chain was sequenced during a study of PD-1 blockade in classical Hodgkin lymphoma. Broader study findings: The causes of the repertoire differences, possibly disease activity or prior therapy, remain undefined. Newly diagnosed patients were reported to exhibit reduced baseline TCR diversity relative to healthy donors. With CD4+ cells, TCR diversity rose significantly by C4D1, but not with CD8+ cells. Complete responders possessed baseline diversity comparable to newly diagnosed patients.

V gave up 0 bases and J gave up 4 bases; unmatched junction bases: 4. This CDR3 is built from 15 residues. The germline gives CDR1 SGDLS, CDR2 YYNGEE. This clone has only a few counts. Its specificity is not known. This sample's time point: cycle 4 day 1 (C4D1), after 6 weeks of nivolumab. Every patient experienced relapse after autologous stem cell transplantation, and brentuximab vedotin exposure varied. Produced via immunoSEQ multiplex PCR; TCRdb's table is partial and in-frame only. This sample has about 4,200 clones, with 67% found just once. Sequenced material: peripheral blood mononuclear cells (PBMCs), taken before the fourth cycle of nivolumab. The chain has TRBV9 and TRBJ2-1; TRBD2 aligns across 7 bases. The clonotype originates from a human donor with classical Hodgkin lymphoma. The CDR3 loop is CASSVGGSGYNEQFF. The DNA for the CDR3 is TGTGCCAGCAGCGTAGGCGGGAGTGGGTACAATGAGCAGTTCTTC.